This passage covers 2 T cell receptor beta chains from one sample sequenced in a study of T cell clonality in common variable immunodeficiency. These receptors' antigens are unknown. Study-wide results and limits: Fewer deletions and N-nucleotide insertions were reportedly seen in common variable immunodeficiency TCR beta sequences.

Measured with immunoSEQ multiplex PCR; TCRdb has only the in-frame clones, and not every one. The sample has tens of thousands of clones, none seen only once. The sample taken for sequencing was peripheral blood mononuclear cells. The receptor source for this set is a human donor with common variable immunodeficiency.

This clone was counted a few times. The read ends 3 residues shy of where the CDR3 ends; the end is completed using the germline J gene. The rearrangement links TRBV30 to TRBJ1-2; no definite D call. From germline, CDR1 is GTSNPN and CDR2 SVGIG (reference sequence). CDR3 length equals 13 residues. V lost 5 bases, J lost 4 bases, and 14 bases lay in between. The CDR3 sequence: CAWQQGPSYGYTF. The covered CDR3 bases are TGTGCCTGGCAACAAGGGCCCTCCTATGGC.

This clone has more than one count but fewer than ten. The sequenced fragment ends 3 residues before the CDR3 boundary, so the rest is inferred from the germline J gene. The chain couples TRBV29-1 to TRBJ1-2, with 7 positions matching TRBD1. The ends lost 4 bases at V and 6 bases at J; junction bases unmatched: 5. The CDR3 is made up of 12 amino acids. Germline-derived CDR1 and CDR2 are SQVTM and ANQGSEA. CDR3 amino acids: CSVGEGAHGYTF. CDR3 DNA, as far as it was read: TGCAGCGTTGGGGAGGGGGCGCATGGC. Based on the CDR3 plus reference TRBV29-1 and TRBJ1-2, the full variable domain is SAVISQKPSRDICQRGTSLTIQCQVDSQVTMMFWYRQQPGQSLTLIATANQGSEATYESGFVIDKFPISRPNLTFSTLTVSNMSPEDSSIYLCSVGEGAHGYTFGSGTRLTVV.